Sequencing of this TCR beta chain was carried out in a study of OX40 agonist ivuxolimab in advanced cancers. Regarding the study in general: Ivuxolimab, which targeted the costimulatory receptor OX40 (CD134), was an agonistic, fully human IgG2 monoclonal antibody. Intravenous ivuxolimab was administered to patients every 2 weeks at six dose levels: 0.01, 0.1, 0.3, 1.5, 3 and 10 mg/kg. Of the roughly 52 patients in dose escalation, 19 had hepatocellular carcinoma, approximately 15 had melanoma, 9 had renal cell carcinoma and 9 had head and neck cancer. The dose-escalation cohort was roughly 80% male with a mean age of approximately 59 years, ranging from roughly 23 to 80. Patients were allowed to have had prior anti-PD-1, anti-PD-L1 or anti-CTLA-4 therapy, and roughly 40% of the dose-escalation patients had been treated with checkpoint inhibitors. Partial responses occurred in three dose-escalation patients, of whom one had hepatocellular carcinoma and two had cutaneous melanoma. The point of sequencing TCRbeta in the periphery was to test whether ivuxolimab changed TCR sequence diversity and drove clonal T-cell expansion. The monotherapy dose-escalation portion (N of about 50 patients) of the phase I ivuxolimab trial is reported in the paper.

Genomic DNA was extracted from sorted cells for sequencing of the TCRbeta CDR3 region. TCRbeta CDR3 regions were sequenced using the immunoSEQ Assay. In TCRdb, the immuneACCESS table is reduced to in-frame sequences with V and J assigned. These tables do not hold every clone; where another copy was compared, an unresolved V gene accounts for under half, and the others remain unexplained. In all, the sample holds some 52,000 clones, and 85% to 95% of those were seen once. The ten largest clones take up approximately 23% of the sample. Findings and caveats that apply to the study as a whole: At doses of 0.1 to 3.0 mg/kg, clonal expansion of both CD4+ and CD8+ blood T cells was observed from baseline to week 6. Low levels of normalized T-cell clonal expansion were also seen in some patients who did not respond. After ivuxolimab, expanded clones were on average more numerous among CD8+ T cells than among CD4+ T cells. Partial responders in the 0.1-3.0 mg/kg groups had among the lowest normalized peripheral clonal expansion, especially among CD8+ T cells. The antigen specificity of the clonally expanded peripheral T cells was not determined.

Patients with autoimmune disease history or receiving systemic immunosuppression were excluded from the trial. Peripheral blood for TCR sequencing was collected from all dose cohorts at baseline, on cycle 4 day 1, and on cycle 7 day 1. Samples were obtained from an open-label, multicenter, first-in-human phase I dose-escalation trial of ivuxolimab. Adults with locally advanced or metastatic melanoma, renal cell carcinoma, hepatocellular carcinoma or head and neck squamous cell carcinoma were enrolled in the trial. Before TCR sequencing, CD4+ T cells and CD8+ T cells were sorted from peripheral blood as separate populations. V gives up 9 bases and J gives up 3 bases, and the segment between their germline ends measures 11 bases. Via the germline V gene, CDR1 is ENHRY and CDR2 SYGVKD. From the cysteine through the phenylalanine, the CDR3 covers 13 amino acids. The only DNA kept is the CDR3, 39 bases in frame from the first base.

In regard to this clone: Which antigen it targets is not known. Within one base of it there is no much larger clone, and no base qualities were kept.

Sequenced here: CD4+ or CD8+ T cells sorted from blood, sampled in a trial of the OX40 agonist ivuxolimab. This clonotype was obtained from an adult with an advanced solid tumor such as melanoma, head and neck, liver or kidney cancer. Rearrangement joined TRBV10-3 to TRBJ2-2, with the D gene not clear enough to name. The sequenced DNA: TGTGCCATTCAGGACGGCTACACCGGGGAGCTGTTTTTT. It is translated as CAIQDGYTGELFF.